This entry describes one T cell receptor (beta chain). Its antigen remains unknown. These data belong to a study of T cell repertoires in cytomegalovirus infection. Overall study context: Public TCR beta signatures provided an indication of both CMV infection and a matching HLA type.

Study results and limitations: Individuals carrying CMV plus the relevant HLA were identified by cumulative frequency of public TCR beta families. HLA-C-restricted CMV-specific TCR beta clonotypes prevailed in the ex vivo response.

TCRdb re-called the reads with MiXCR, one entry per CDR3 protein. This sample has over 150,000 distinct CDR3 sequences, with about 15% found just once. This clonotype was obtained from a human donor in good health (CMV status not recorded). Some clones in this sample may be carry-over from other donors' samples. Sequencing was performed on CD8+ T cells from PBMCs.

The CDR3 is CASSSLWGDTQYF. CDR3 coding DNA: TGTGCCAGCAGTTCCCTGTGGGGGGATACGCAGTATTTT. V usage is TRBV12-3 or TRBV12-4 and J usage is TRBJ2-3, with D perhaps TRBD1 or TRBD2 (5 bases each). This CDR3 spans 13 amino acids. V was pared by 4 bases and J by 6 bases, with 11 bases between.